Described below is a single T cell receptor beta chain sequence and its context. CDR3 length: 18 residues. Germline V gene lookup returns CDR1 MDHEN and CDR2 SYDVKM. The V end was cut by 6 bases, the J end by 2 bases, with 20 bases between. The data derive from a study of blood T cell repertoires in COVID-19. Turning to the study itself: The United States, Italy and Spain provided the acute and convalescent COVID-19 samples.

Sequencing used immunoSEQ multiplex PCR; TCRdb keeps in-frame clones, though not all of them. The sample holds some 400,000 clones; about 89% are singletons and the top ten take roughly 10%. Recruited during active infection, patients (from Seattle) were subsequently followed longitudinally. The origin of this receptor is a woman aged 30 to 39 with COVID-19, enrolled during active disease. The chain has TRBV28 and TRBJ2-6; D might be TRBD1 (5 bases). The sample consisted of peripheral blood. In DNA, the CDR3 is TGTGCCAGCAGCAGAGAACGCAGGGCGGTAACTGGGGCCAACGTCCTGACTTTC. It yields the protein CASSRERRAVTGANVLTF.